One sample yielded the 17 T cell receptor beta chains listed below, sequenced in a study of CD8 T cell repertoires and HIV-1 epitope variants. Their antigens remain unidentified. Data came from immunoSEQ multiplex PCR; TCRdb stores just in-frame clones and leaves some out. This table has almost 6,000 clones, 65% to 75% appearing once. Sequenced sample: cultured CD8+ T cells derived from PBMCs. The receptors shown here come from a male donor with HIV.

Comment on this clone: The junction and the germline gene differ at one end; a read error may be behind it. The chain combines TRBV27 with TRBJ2-1, with 12 bases fitting TRBD2. Germline assignment: CDR1 MNHEY and CDR2 SMNVEV (reference sequence). This CDR3 region has 15 residues. This chain's CDR3 is CASTLLAGGPNEQFF. CDR3 in DNA: TGTGCCAGCACTTTACTAGCGGGGGGCCCTAATGAGCAGTTCTTC.

This clone was observed a few times. The rearrangement uses TRBV7-2 and TRBJ1-2; D ambiguous. V was pared by 1 base and J by 8 bases, with 14 bases between. Germline V gene data show CDR1 as SGHTA and CDR2 as FQGNSA. CDR3 size: 14 residues. CDR3 sequence reads: CASSLDKEGWGYTF. Here the CDR3 DNA reads TGTGCCAGCAGCTTAGACAAGGAGGGCTGGGGCTACACCTTC.

A single count supports this clone. The chain has TRBV5-8 and TRBJ1-1; D uncertain. The V and J ends lost 3 bases and 0 bases respectively, with 6 bases between them. Germline values: CDR1 SGHTS, CDR2 YDEGEE. The CDR3 has 13 amino acids. This CDR3 is CASSWEMNTEAFF. The CDR3 DNA is TGTGCCAGCAGCTGGGAGATGAACACTGAAGCTTTCTTT.

This clone was seen a single time. V and J are TRBV9 and TRBJ2-2; 7 nucleotides match TRBD1. The CDR3 extends over 17 amino acids. CDR1 SGDLS and CDR2 YYNGEE come from the germline V gene. V gave up 2 bases and J gave up 0 bases; unmatched junction bases: 7. CDR3 DNA: TGTGCCAGCAGCGTTGCGACAGGGTCTACGAACACCGGGGAGCTGTTTTTT. Translated: CASSVATGSTNTGELFF.

The rearrangement uses TRBV10-3 and TRBJ1-1, with unresolved D. The CDR3 is 14 residues long. Looked up from germline, CDR1 is ENHRY and CDR2 is SYGVKD. The V and J ends lost 2 bases and 4 bases respectively, with 11 bases between them. The CDR3 is CAISENFEGTEAFF. The CDR3 DNA sequence: TGTGCCATCAGTGAGAACTTCGAGGGCACTGAAGCTTTCTTT.

CDR3 amino acids: CASSPRGRDLEADTQYF. In nucleotides, the CDR3 is TGTGCCAGCAGCCCTAGAGGGAGGGACTTAGAGGCAGATACGCAGTATTTT. The V gene is TRBV13, the J gene TRBJ2-3; TRBD2 agrees at 7 bases. The CDR3 consists of 17 residues. Germline loops: CDR1 PRHDT, CDR2 FYEKMQ (reference sequence). V was pared by 5 bases and J by 4 bases, with 15 bases of the junction left unmatched.

The chain has TRBV5-4 and TRBJ1-1; maybe TRBD1 (5 bases). CDR1 is SGHNT, CDR2 YYREEE, per germline (reference sequence). The germline V and J ends were trimmed by 8 bases and 0 bases, with 8 bases remaining between them. This CDR3 spans 12 amino acids. In DNA, the CDR3 is TGTGCCAGTGGACAAATGAACACTGAAGCTTTCTTT. Protein: CASGQMNTEAFF.

V is TRBV13 and J is TRBJ2-1; 12 bases are shared with TRBD2. With 0 bases clipped from V and 0 bases from J, the junction kept 9 bases outside the gene matches. The germline V gene encodes CDR1 PRHDT and CDR2 FYEKMQ (reference sequence). This CDR3 spans 20 amino acids. CDR3 amino acids: CASSLGEGSSGRVSYNEQFF. CDR3 in DNA: TGTGCCAGCAGCTTAGGTGAAGGGTCTAGCGGGAGGGTCTCCTACAATGAGCAGTTCTTC.

The DNA of the CDR3 is TGCGCCAGCAGCCAACTTATACAGGGAGGGGATGAGCAGTTCTTC. Translating it yields CASSQLIQGGDEQFF. The chain uses TRBV4-1 and TRBJ2-1; possible D gene TRBD2, 7 bases. This CDR3 has 15 amino acids. The germline CDR1 and CDR2 sequences are MGHRA and YSYEKL. V dropped 2 bases and J dropped 8 bases, with 16 bases sitting between them.

The V and J genes are TRBV5-1 and TRBJ1-2; D possibly corresponds to TRBD1 (6 bases). Germline CDR1 is SGHRS and CDR2 is YFSETQ. The germline V and J ends were trimmed by 6 bases and 5 bases, with 11 bases remaining between them. The CDR3 is 12 residues long. CDR3 region: CASTEGGYGYTF. The DNA of the CDR3 is TGCGCCAGCACCGAGGGGGGATATGGCTACACCTTC.

Comments on this clone: The same CDR3 arises from other DNA sequences in this sample as well. The chain employs TRBV6-5 and TRBJ2-7; TRBD1 matches 7 bases. V shed 2 bases, J shed 0 bases, and the junction held 1 base outside the gene matches. The CDR3 is 14 amino acids. The V gene's germline CDR1 is MNHEY and CDR2 SVGAGI. The DNA of the CDR3 is TGTGCCAGCAGTTACCGGACAGGCTCCTACGAGCAGTACTTC. It translates to CASSYRTGSYEQYF.

The rearrangement joins TRBV27 to TRBJ2-3; 10 bases line up with TRBD2. The CDR3 runs 18 residues. V was clipped by 7 bases and J by 0 bases; unmatched bases: 13. The germline V gene has CDR1 MNHEY and CDR2 SMNVEV (reference sequence). CDR3 protein: CASTPTTTSGRSTDTQYF. The CDR3, as DNA: TGTGCCAGCACCCCGACCACGACTAGCGGGCGTAGCACAGATACGCAGTATTTT.

This clone was found once. The chain carries TRBV6-5 and TRBJ2-4, with 9 positions matching TRBD2. Losses at the gene ends were 4 bases for V and 7 bases for J; bases not matched to a gene: 8. The CDR3 runs to 15 residues. The germline V gene has CDR1 MNHEY and CDR2 SVGAGI. The CDR3 nucleotides are TGTGCCAGCAGTTCTAATAGCGGGAGATCCAACATTCAGTACTTC. Protein product: CASSSNSGRSNIQYF.

This clone was seen just once. V is TRBV5-1 and J is TRBJ2-5; D might be TRBD1 (5 bases). Germline-derived CDR1 and CDR2 are SGHRS and YFSETQ. The germline V and J ends were trimmed by 1 base and 1 base, with 8 bases remaining between them. This CDR3 comprises 14 residues. The CDR3, as DNA: TGCGCCAGCAGCTTGAGTAGGGGCCAAGAGACCCAGTACTTC. Amino acid sequence: CASSLSRGQETQYF.

V is TRBV4-1 and J is TRBJ1-2; 10 nucleotides agree with TRBD1. After removal of 4 bases from V and 0 bases from J, the junction contained 11 bases not matched to a gene. The CDR3 runs to 18 residues. Germline V lookup: CDR1 MGHRA, CDR2 YSYEKL. The CDR3: CASSLNDRGLLTNYGYTF. The CDR3 nucleotides read TGCGCCAGCAGCCTAAACGACAGGGGGCTACTAACTAACTATGGCTACACCTTC.

The genes are TRBV19 and TRBJ2-1, with D perhaps matching TRBD2 (6 bases). V lost 1 base and J 4 bases, leaving 11 bases between the germline ends. The CDR3 runs to 15 residues. Germline CDR1 LNHDA, CDR2 SQIVND (reference sequence). This chain's CDR3 is CASSIGAGIYNEQFF. The CDR3 DNA reads as TGTGCCAGTAGTATAGGTGCGGGGATATACAATGAGCAGTTCTTC.

The chain links TRBV25-1 to TRBJ2-7; 9 nucleotides align to TRBD1. The V gene end was trimmed by 2 bases and the J gene end by 5 bases; junction bases not matched to a gene: 7. The CDR3 consists of 15 residues. Germline values: CDR1 MGHDK, CDR2 SYGVNS. The CDR3 loop is CASSERQGGIDEQYF. The CDR3 region has the DNA TGTGCCAGCAGTGAACGACAGGGGGGGATTGACGAGCAGTACTTC.